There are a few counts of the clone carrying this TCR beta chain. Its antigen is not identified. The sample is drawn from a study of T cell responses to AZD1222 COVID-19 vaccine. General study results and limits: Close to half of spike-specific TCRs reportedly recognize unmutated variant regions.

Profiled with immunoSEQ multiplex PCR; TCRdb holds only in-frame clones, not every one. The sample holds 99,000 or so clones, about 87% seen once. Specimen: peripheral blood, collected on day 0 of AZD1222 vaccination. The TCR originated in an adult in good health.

This chain's CDR3 is CASSYSSGANVLTF. The CDR3 nucleotides are TGCGCCAGCAGCTATAGCTCTGGGGCCAACGTCCTGACTTTC. The chain has TRBV5-1 and TRBJ2-6; the D is unclear. Germline CDR1 and CDR2: SGHRS and YFSETQ. The V gene lost 3 bases and the J gene lost 0 bases, with 4 bases spanning the gap. The CDR3 is made up of 14 amino acids.